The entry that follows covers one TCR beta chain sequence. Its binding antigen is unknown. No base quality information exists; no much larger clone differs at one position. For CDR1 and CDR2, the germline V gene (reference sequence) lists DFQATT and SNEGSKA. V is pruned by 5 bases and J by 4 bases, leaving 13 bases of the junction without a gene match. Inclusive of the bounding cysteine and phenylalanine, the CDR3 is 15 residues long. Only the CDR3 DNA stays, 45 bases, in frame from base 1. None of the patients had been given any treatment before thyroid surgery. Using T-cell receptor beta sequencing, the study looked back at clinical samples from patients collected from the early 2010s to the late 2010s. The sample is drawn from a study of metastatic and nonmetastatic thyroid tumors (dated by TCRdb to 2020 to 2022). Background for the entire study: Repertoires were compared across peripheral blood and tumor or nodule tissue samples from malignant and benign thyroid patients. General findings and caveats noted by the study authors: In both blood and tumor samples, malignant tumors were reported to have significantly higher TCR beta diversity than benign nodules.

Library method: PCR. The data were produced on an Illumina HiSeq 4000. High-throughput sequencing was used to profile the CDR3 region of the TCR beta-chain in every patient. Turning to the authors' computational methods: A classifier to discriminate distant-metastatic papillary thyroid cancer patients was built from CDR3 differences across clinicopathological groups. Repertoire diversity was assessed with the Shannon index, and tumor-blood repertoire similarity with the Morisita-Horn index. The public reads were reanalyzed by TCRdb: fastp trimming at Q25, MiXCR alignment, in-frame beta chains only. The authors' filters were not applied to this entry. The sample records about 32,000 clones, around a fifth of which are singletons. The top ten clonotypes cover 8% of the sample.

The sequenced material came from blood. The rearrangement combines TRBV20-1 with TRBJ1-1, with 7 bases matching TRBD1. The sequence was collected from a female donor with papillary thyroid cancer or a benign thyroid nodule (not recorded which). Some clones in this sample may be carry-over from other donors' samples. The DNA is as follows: TGCAGTGCTGGAGTTCCTAGGACAGGATCCACTGAAGCTTTCTTT. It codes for CSAGVPRTGSTEAFF.